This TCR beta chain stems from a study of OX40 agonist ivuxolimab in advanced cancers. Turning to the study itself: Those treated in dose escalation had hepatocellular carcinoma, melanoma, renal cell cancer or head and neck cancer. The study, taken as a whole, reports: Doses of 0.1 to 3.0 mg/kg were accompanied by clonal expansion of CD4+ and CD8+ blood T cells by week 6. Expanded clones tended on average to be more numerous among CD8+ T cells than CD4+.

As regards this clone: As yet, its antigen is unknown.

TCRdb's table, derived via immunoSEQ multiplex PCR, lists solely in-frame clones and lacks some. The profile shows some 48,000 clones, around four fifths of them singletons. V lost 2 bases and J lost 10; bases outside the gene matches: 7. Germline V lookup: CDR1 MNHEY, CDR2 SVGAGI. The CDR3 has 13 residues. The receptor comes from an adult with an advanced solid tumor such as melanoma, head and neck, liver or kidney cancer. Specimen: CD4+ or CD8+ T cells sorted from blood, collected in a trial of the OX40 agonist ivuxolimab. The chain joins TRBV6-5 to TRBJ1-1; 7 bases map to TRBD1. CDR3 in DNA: TGTGCCAGCAGTTACCCGGGACAGATTGGAGCTTTCTTT. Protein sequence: CASSYPGQIGAFF.